The 20 T cell receptor beta chains listed next were all sequenced from one sample in a study of early T cells in non-severe SARS-CoV-2 infection. TCRdb reanalysed the 5' RACE reads using MiXCR and keeps one entry per CDR3 protein. This table has around 20,000 distinct CDR3 sequences, 4.8% appearing once. The sequencing input was whole blood. These receptors all stem from an adult who was a healthcare worker with PCR-confirmed SARS-CoV-2 infection or an uninfected control (not recorded which).

Ten or more counts support this clonotype. This chain links TRBV6-4 with TRBJ2-6; 10 positions match TRBD2. Losses at the gene ends were 4 bases for V and 0 bases for J; bases not matched to a gene: 0. The CDR3 has 16 residues. Germline V lookup: CDR1 MRHNA, CDR2 SNTAGT. The CDR3 here is CASSGTSGSGANVLTF. Here the CDR3 DNA reads TGTGCCAGCAGTGGGACTAGCGGCTCTGGGGCCAACGTCCTGACTTTC.

This chain uses TRBV1 with TRBJ2-5; the table's TRBD1 call for D was not verified on the DNA. TRBV1 is described as a pseudogene. The CDR3 is 16 amino acids. This CDR3 is CTSSSPLRTGRQTQYF. CDR3 sequence (DNA): TGCACCAGCAGCTCCCCCCTCCGGACAGGGAGGCAGACCCAGTACTTC.

There are many counts of this clonotype. The chain uses TRBV11-2 and TRBJ2-2; 9 nucleotides match TRBD2. From germline, CDR1 is SGHAT and CDR2 FQNNGV. With V trimmed by 6 bases and J by 3 bases, 8 bases remained unmatched. This CDR3 is built from 16 residues. CDR3 DNA: TGTGCCAGCAGACCCGACTGGACTAGCGACACCGGGGAGCTGTTTTTT. Encoded protein: CASRPDWTSDTGELFF.

This clonotype was seen ten or more times. The rearrangement uses TRBV7-2 and TRBJ2-1; 9 bases fit TRBD2. CDR3 length: 14 amino acids. Germline V CDR1 and CDR2: SGHTA, FQGNSA. The ends lost 6 bases at V and 3 bases at J; junction bases unmatched: 3. This CDR3 is CASRLRGGYNEQFF. The CDR3 DNA is TGTGCCAGCAGGTTGCGGGGGGGCTACAATGAGCAGTTCTTC.

This clonotype has a count of ten or more. The rearrangement links TRBV6-1 to TRBJ2-2; D remains ambiguous. This CDR3 is 14 amino acids long. CDR1 is MNHNS, CDR2 SASEGT, per germline. V lost 7 bases and J lost 4, with 13 bases in between. CDR3 nucleotides: TGTGCCAGCAAGGGTTACCTCGTCACCGGGGAGCTGTTTTTT. The encoded protein is CASKGYLVTGELFF.

This clonotype ranks as medium-sized (0.01 to 0.1%). The chain is built from TRBV4-3 and TRBJ2-7, with 7 bases aligning to TRBD1. Germline CDR1 LGHNA, CDR2 YSLEER. This CDR3 has 16 residues. The ends lost 1 base at V and 2 bases at J; junction bases unmatched: 8. DNA of the CDR3: TGCGCCAGCAGCCAAGGGGCCGGGGACAGTGCCTACGAGCAGTACTTC. It specifies CASSQGAGDSAYEQYF.

This clonotype was recorded at least ten times. The V gene is TRBV9, the J gene TRBJ2-7, with 9 bases matching TRBD1. J lost 3 bases, V lost 3 bases, and 10 bases had no gene match. CDR3 length: 16 residues. CDR1 is SGDLS, CDR2 YYNGEE, per germline. CDR3 sequence (DNA): TGTGCCAGCAGCGCGACAGGGGGTAAAGCCTACTACGAGCAGTACTTC. Translated, it gives CASSATGGKAYYEQYF.

This clonotype was recorded many times. The chain has TRBV24-1 and TRBJ1-3; 8 bases map to TRBD1. With V trimmed by 9 bases and J by 8 bases, 8 bases remained unmatched. The germline V gene encodes CDR1 KGHDR and CDR2 SFDVKD. This CDR3 has 13 residues. The CDR3 DNA reads TGTGCCACCCAGGGACAGGCGCGTGACACCATATATTTT. Its protein is CATQGQARDTIYF.

This clonotype was seen many times. The V call is TRBV9, the J call TRBJ1-1; D uncertain. CDR3 length: 17 residues. V gave up 4 bases and J gave up 0 bases, with 19 bases separating them. Per the germline V gene, CDR1 is SGDLS and CDR2 is YYNGEE. The CDR3 region is CASSPDGVIMVNTEAFF. The CDR3 bases are TGTGCCAGCAGCCCCGATGGTGTAATAATGGTGAACACTGAAGCTTTCTTT.

This clonotype was seen ten or more times. The V and J genes are TRBV27 and TRBJ2-6; D remains unclear. Germline-derived CDR1 and CDR2 are MNHEY and SMNVEV (reference sequence). Trimming removed 1 base from V and 0 bases from J, with 7 bases in between. CDR3 length: 16 residues. This CDR3 reads CASSLYKNSGANVLTF. DNA for the CDR3: TGTGCCAGCAGTTTATACAAAAACTCTGGGGCCAACGTCCTGACTTTC.

In this sample, this clonotype is medium-sized. The CDR3 nucleotides are TGTGCCAGCGCCCGGGACTCTAGCACAGATACGCAGTATTTT. Protein product: CASARDSSTDTQYF. The chain uses TRBV2 and TRBJ2-3; TRBD2 is a possible D gene (6 bases). Trimming left V 8 bases short and J 0 bases short, with 12 bases between. The CDR3 spans 14 residues. The germline gives CDR1 SNHLY, CDR2 FYNNEI.

The chain is built from TRBV6-2 or TRBV6-3 and TRBJ2-6; D perhaps matches TRBD2 (6 bases). This CDR3 has 15 residues. The germline gives CDR1 MNHEY, CDR2 SVGEGT. The V end lost 7 bases, the J end lost 0 bases, and 10 bases lay between the germline ends. CDR3 amino acids: CASTAGVSGANVLTF. The DNA of the CDR3 is TGTGCCAGCACAGCGGGCGTCTCTGGGGCCAACGTCCTGACTTTC.

By sample fraction, this clonotype is medium-sized (0.01 to 0.1%). This sequence joins TRBV3-1 and TRBJ2-2; TRBD1 matches 7 bases. The ends lost 5 bases at V and 3 bases at J; junction bases unmatched: 9. Germline lookup yields CDR1 LGHDT and CDR2 YNNKEL (reference sequence). CDR3 length: 16 amino acids. DNA of the CDR3: TGTGCCAGCAGCGGGCGGTGGACAGGAGACACCGGGGAGCTGTTTTTT. It specifies CASSGRWTGDTGELFF. Drawing the rest from reference TRBV3-1 and TRBJ2-2, the complete variable domain is DTAVSQTPKYLVTQMGNDKSIKCEQNLGHDTMYWYKQDSKKFLKIMFSYNNKELIINETVPNRFSPKSPDKAHLNLHINSLELGDSAVYFCASSGRWTGDTGELFFGEGSRLTVL.

This clonotype qualifies as medium-sized (0.01 to 0.1%). This sequence joins TRBV29-1 and TRBJ2-5, with a possible D match to TRBD2 (5 bases). The V and J ends lost 4 bases and 8 bases respectively, with 14 bases between them. CDR1 and CDR2 from the germline V gene are SQVTM and ANQGSEA. This CDR3 contains 12 residues. CDR3 sequence reads: CSVGGPQGTQYF. The CDR3 bases are TGCAGCGTTGGAGGGCCCCAAGGAACCCAGTACTTC.

This clonotype has only a few counts. The gene calls are TRBV28 and TRBJ1-5; D gene unclear. The germline CDR1 and CDR2 sequences are MDHEN and SYDVKM. The length of the CDR3 is 12 residues. With 5 bases removed from V and 12 bases from J, the gap between germline ends came to 14 bases. The CDR3 region is CASSPSRQNQHF. The CDR3 nucleotides read TGTGCCAGCAGTCCAAGCAGGCAGAACCAGCATTTT.

This clonotype was counted between two and nine times. V usage is TRBV30 and J usage is TRBJ2-5, with D hard to call. The V end was cut by 4 bases, the J end by 2 bases, with 5 bases between. From germline, CDR1 is GTSNPN and CDR2 SVGIG (reference sequence). The CDR3 length is 11 residues. CDR3 nucleotides: TGTGCCTGGATGAAGCAAGAGACCCAGTACTTC. It yields the protein CAWMKQETQYF.

This clonotype is medium-sized within its sample. This chain connects TRBV7-2 to TRBJ2-3; 16 bases align to TRBD2. Trimming cost V 6 bases and J 3 bases; bases outside gene matches: 9. This CDR3 region has 18 residues. In germline, CDR1 is SGHTA, CDR2 FQGNSA. CDR3 sequence: CASSSTGLAGGLTDTQYF. CDR3 DNA sequence: TGTGCCAGCAGTTCTACGGGACTAGCGGGGGGGCTGACAGATACGCAGTATTTT. Variable domain in full (rest from reference TRBV7-2 and TRBJ2-3): GAGVSQSPSNKVTEKGKDVELRCDPISGHTALYWYRQSLGQGLEFLIYFQGNSAPDKSGLPSDRFSAERTGGSVSTLTIQRTQQEDSAVYLCASSSTGLAGGLTDTQYFGPGTRLTVL.

This clonotype was recorded at least ten times. The V gene is TRBV7-6, the J gene TRBJ2-3, with 9 bases matching TRBD1. Trimming at V came to 4 bases and at J to 8 bases, leaving 16 bases not matched to a gene. This CDR3 is 17 amino acids long. The germline gives CDR1 SGHVS, CDR2 FNYEAQ. CDR3 nucleotides: TGTGCCAGCAGCTCAAGACTCCGGGACAGGGAGTACGGTACGCAGTATTTT. Amino acids: CASSSRLRDREYGTQYF.

This clonotype was seen only a few times. The chain combines TRBV5-1 with TRBJ2-3; D is perhaps TRBD2 (6 bases). There are 15 residues in the CDR3. V was trimmed by 1 base and J by 2 bases, leaving 11 bases between them. In germline, CDR1 is SGHRS, CDR2 YFSETQ. The DNA for the CDR3 is TGCGCCAGCAGCTTGTTGGGAGGAACCACAGATACGCAGTATTTT. Translated: CASSLLGGTTDTQYF.

This clonotype was seen more than once but under ten times. The chain has TRBV28 and TRBJ2-1; D not resolved. CDR3 size: 14 residues. Germline V gives CDR1 MDHEN, CDR2 SYDVKM. With 7 bases removed from V and 4 bases from J, the gap between germline ends came to 14 bases. This CDR3 reads CASKSGRRYNEQFF. The CDR3 region has the DNA TGTGCCAGCAAGTCGGGCCGTAGGTACAATGAGCAGTTCTTC.